The text below deals with one T cell receptor (beta chain). It has no known antigen specificity. Base qualities are not recorded, but no much larger clone differs from it by a single base. This sample is part of a study of blood T cell repertoires in COVID-19 (TCRdb year 2020). About the investigation overall: Samples from collaborators originated in the United States, Italy and Spain and spanned both the acute and convalescent phases of COVID-19. The material from the prospective study consisted of cDNA or gDNA derived from T cells, B-cell-depleted T cells, or PBMCs. The dataset comprised deeply sampled blood TCRbeta repertoires from subjects exposed to, actively infected with, or recovered from COVID-19. The repertoires were released in a freely available public database meant as a resource for research on the immune response to SARS-CoV-2. The samples were drawn from two sources: the first 160 participants of the ongoing ImmuneRACE study, and 1,254 subjects contributed by 6 global collaborators. Nearly every sample came with metadata listing a de-identified subject ID, COVID-19 status, age in years and sex. Where HLA class I and class II types were available, the types were taken from metadata supplied by the sample provider, not from assay-based typing.

The immunoSEQ Assay, a bias-controlled multiplex PCR, was used to amplify TCRbeta CDR3 regions from genomic DNA. The paper's data handling went like this. Within the assay, amplification of reference gene primers was used to estimate how many nucleated cells each sample contained. To quantify the absolute abundance of each unique TCRbeta CDR3 rearrangement, sequence reads were collapsed and filtered. For each sample, productive Simpson clonality was calculated as the square root of Simpson's diversity index across productive rearrangements. Drawn from immuneACCESS, this table holds only the in-frame rearrangements with V and J called that TCRdb kept. Clones are partly lost; checked studies trace under half to an unresolved V gene and leave the rest unexplained. The DNA gave D and trimming, while V, J and clone size come from that table. This sample holds 250,000 to 300,000 clones; about 86% were observed only once. Roughly 1.8% of the sample is in the top ten clones.

Collaborating institutions collected whole blood in K2EDTA tubes following their own protocols. For TCRbeta analysis, collaborator samples were shipped as frozen whole blood, as isolated PBMCs, or as DNA extracted from either sample type. The research as a whole found: Clinical and demographic metadata were provided uncurated, with the amount varying by source and participant.

V is clipped by 5 bases and J by 0 bases, and the sequence between their germline boundaries is 8 bases long. From cysteine to phenylalanine, the CDR3 is 13 amino acids long. The retained sequence is limited to the CDR3, 39 bases, with the frame set at the first base. CDR1 SGHAT and CDR2 FQNNGV are derived from the germline V gene. The V and J genes are TRBV11-2 and TRBJ2-7; no D gene is confidently identified. The material sequenced was peripheral blood. The receptor's source is a man younger than 45 with active or convalescent COVID-19. CDR3 reads: CASSSESSYEQYF. The nucleotide sequence reads as follows: TGTGCCAGCAGCAGCGAGAGCTCCTACGAGCAGTACTTC.